The next 17 T cell receptor beta chains were all read from a single sample in a study of CD8+CD57+ T cells in acquired aplastic anemia (dated by TCRdb to 2016 to 2019). TCRdb records Illumina HiSeq 2000 as the sequencer. Genomic DNA was used as template for profiling of TCR beta VDJ combinations and CDR3 sequences. The public sequencing data were trimmed at Q25 with fastp and processed into clonotypes with MiXCR by TCRdb, which kept only in-frame beta chains. When rows share a CDR3 protein, they turn into one entry using the most common DNA and genes. The sample data list just over 400,000 distinct CDR3 sequences, and 65% to 75% of these were observed just once. The top ten clonotypes cover 4% of the sample. Sequenced input: sorted CD4+, CD8+, or CD8+CD57+ T cells (not recorded which) from PBMCs. These receptors were taken from a human donor in good health, serving as a control.

Many counts were recorded for this clonotype. The chain is built from TRBV7-7 and TRBJ2-1; 8 bases map to TRBD1. Germline V gene lookup returns CDR1 SSHAT and CDR2 FNYEAQ (reference sequence). Trimming removed 4 bases from V and 10 bases from J; junction bases left unmatched: 6. This CDR3 region has 13 residues. CDR3 bases: TGTGCCAGCAGCTCCTCAGGGGGCAGGGAGCAGTTCTTC. As protein: CASSSSGGREQFF.

The chain uses TRBV7-9 and TRBJ2-5; 11 positions agree with TRBD1. CDR3 length: 15 amino acids. The V and J ends lost 6 bases and 4 bases, in that order; junction bases with no gene match: 7. Looked up from germline, CDR1 is SEHNR and CDR2 is FQNEAQ (reference sequence). Written as DNA, the CDR3 is TGTGCCAGCAGTAACGGACAGGGGGCTTCAGAGACCCAGTACTTC. Translating it yields CASSNGQGASETQYF.

This clonotype was detected ten times or more. The J gene is TRBJ2-1, the V gene TRBV30; TRBD1 aligns across 8 bases. Per germline, CDR1 GTSNPN and CDR2 SVGIG (reference sequence). The length of the CDR3 is 13 residues. V was clipped by 4 bases and J by 12 bases; unmatched bases: 11. CDR3 amino acids: CAWNRQGAVGQFF. The CDR3 bases are TGTGCCTGGAATCGCCAGGGGGCGGTGGGGCAGTTCTTC.

This clonotype was seen repeatedly, ten times or more. J is TRBJ2-6 and V is TRBV19, with 12 bases lining up with TRBD2. J gave up 0 bases and V 5 bases, and 2 bases lay outside the gene matches. The V gene's germline CDR1 is LNHDA and CDR2 SQIVND (reference sequence). This CDR3 spans 17 amino acids. In nucleotides, the CDR3 is TGTGCCAGTAGTCCGGGACTAGCGGGCTCTGGGGCCAACGTCCTGACTTTC. Its protein product is CASSPGLAGSGANVLTF.

V and J are TRBV15 and TRBJ1-2, with 7 nucleotides matching TRBD1. V lost 0 bases to trimming and J lost 4 bases; unmatched junction nucleotides: 8. CDR3 length: 16 residues. CDR1 LNHNV and CDR2 YYDKDF come from the germline V gene (reference sequence). The CDR3 DNA sequence: TGTGCCACCAGCAGAGATCGGGCAGGGGGACTCTATGGCTACACCTTC. It yields the protein CATSRDRAGGLYGYTF.

This clonotype has a count of ten or more. The V gene is TRBV10-1, the J gene TRBJ2-7, with TRBD2 matching over 8 bases. The J segment lost 5 bases and the V segment lost 4 bases, leaving 10 bases of the junction unmatched. The germline CDR1 and CDR2 sequences are WNHNN and SYGVQD (reference sequence). CDR3 size: 15 residues. The CDR3 DNA reads as TGCGCCAGCAGTGCGGGGGGGCAGGCGCTGCACGAGCAGTACTTC. Translated, it gives CASSAGGQALHEQYF.

The chain combines TRBV7-2 with TRBJ2-3; D may be TRBD1 or TRBD2 (7 bases each). CDR1 is SGHTA and CDR2 is FQGNSA in the germline V gene. There are 16 residues in the CDR3. Trimming pared 5 bases from V and 2 bases from J, leaving 17 bases between. CDR3 sequence (DNA): TGTGCCAGCAGCGAAAGACAGGGAGGGTCCACAGATACGCAGTATTTT. It codes for CASSERQGGSTDTQYF.

With respect to this clonotype: At one of its ends the junction is not consistent with the germline gene, which may arise from a read error. The chain uses TRBV5-1 and TRBJ2-5, with D hard to call. The germline V gene encodes CDR1 SGHRS and CDR2 YFSETQ. The CDR3 sequence is 14 residues long. Written as DNA, the CDR3 is TGTGCCAGCAGCTTAGAACAGAGGCCAGAGACCCAGTACTTC. Its protein is CASSLEQRPETQYF.

The J gene is TRBJ2-7, the V gene TRBV19, with 8 bases fitting TRBD1. Germline trimming cut 4 bases from V and 1 base from J; bases unmatched to any gene: 3. The CDR3 totals 14 residues. Germline-derived CDR1 and CDR2 are LNHDA and SQIVND (reference sequence). The CDR3 protein is CASSTTGVSYEQYF. The CDR3 coding sequence is TGTGCCAGTAGTACGACAGGGGTTTCCTACGAGCAGTACTTC. Supplemented by reference TRBV19 and TRBJ2-7, the full variable domain reads DGGITQSPKYLFRKEGQNVTLSCEQNLNHDAMYWYRQDPGQGLRLIYYSQIVNDFQKGDIAEGYSVSREKKESFPLTVTSAQKNPTAFYLCASSTTGVSYEQYFGPGTRLTVT.

The V gene is TRBV10-3, the J gene TRBJ1-2; TRBD1 matches 7 bases. Losses at the gene ends were 2 bases for V and 7 bases for J; bases not matched to a gene: 16. CDR1 is ENHRY, CDR2 SYGVKD, per germline. The CDR3 totals 17 residues. The CDR3 here is CAISETTRGQMGRGYTF. The CDR3 coding sequence is TGTGCCATCAGTGAGACAACAAGGGGGCAAATGGGACGTGGCTACACCTTC.

The V call is TRBV27, the J call TRBJ1-5; D is undetermined. CDR1 is MNHEY, CDR2 SMNVEV, per germline (reference sequence). This CDR3 has 12 residues. Trimming left V 5 bases short and J 7 bases short, with 9 bases between. The CDR3 bases are TGTGCCAGCAGTGAGGCTGGGCAGCCCCAGCATTTT. Translating it yields CASSEAGQPQHF.

The table lists this clonotype with a few counts. The rearrangement links TRBV2 to TRBJ1-4; no clear D. The V gene lost 8 bases and the J gene lost 5 bases, with 18 bases spanning the gap. Per the germline V gene, CDR1 is SNHLY and CDR2 is FYNNEI. This CDR3 comprises 15 residues. The CDR3, as DNA: TGTGCCAGCCCCCTTTGGAGCATAGGGAATGAAAAACTGTTTTTT. Residues: CASPLWSIGNEKLFF.

This sequence joins TRBV5-1 and TRBJ2-6; D assignment may be TRBD1 or TRBD2 (5 bases each). Germline V gene lookup returns CDR1 SGHRS and CDR2 YFSETQ. The CDR3 contains 19 residues. The V end was cut by 4 bases, the J end by 1 base, with 21 bases between. The CDR3 here is CASSTRVRGRSSGANVLTF. As DNA, the CDR3 is TGCGCCAGCAGCACAAGGGTGAGGGGTCGCTCTTCTGGGGCCAACGTCCTGACTTTC.

A single count supports this clonotype. The chain joins TRBV6-5 to TRBJ2-7; 7 bases align to TRBD2. Trimming took 2 bases from V and 5 from J; bases not matched to a gene: 6. Germline V gene sequence: CDR1 MNHEY, CDR2 SVGAGI. The length of the CDR3 is 14 residues. The CDR3 is CASSYGREWDEQYF. Here the CDR3 DNA reads TGTGCCAGCAGTTACGGGCGGGAGTGGGACGAGCAGTACTTC.

This clonotype was seen at least ten times. This chain joins TRBV27 and TRBJ1-2; D remains ambiguous. This CDR3 contains 12 residues. CDR1 is MNHEY and CDR2 is SMNVEV in the germline V gene (reference sequence). Trimming pared 2 bases from V and 4 bases from J, leaving 5 bases between. In nucleotides, the CDR3 is TGTGCCAGCAGTTTAGCGGGCTATGGCTACACCTTC. It is translated as CASSLAGYGYTF.

This clonotype was seen only a few times. The V call is TRBV5-8, the J call TRBJ1-1, with 9 positions matching TRBD1. CDR3 length: 16 residues. V lost 4 bases to trimming and J lost 4 bases; unmatched junction nucleotides: 11. Germline V gene lookup returns CDR1 SGHTS and CDR2 YDEGEE. The CDR3 loop reads CASSLNRGQGFTEAFF. Written as DNA, the CDR3 is TGTGCCAGCAGCCTGAACCGGGGACAGGGTTTCACTGAAGCTTTCTTT.

DNA of the CDR3: TGTGCCAGTAGCGGGCAGGTAGGGTCCTACGAGCAGTACTTC. Its translation is CASSGQVGSYEQYF. The chain recombines TRBV25-1 with TRBJ2-7, with 7 bases that match TRBD2. The V and J ends lost 9 bases and 1 base, in that order; junction bases with no gene match: 9. The germline CDR1 and CDR2 sequences are MGHDK and SYGVNS. The CDR3 has 14 amino acids.